This T cell receptor beta chain was sequenced for a study of beta chain features in type 1 diabetes. Points from the study as a whole: Shorter TCRB CDR3s, moderately but significantly so, marked every one of the four CD4+ subsets in Type 1 diabetes patients.

This clone appeared a few times. Antigen specificity is unknown. The V gene's germline CDR1 is SQVTM and CDR2 ANQGSEA. The V gene end was trimmed by 0 bases and the J gene end by 5 bases; junction bases not matched to a gene: 3. CDR3 length equals 14 residues. Sequenced material consisted of expressed TCRB transcripts (all of the isolated RNA was reverse transcribed). Measured with immunoSEQ multiplex PCR; TCRdb has only the in-frame clones, and not every one. The sample lists 240,000 or so clones; more than 11% were seen once. The V and J genes are TRBV29-1 and TRBJ1-1; TRBD1 matches at 10 bases. The clonotype was recovered from a young man with type 1 diabetes. What was sequenced was naive CD4+ T cells from blood. The CDR3 here is CSVEDDRGQTEAFF. CDR3 bases: TGCAGCGTTGAAGACGACAGGGGGCAAACTGAAGCTTTCTTT.